The clone carrying this T cell receptor beta chain was detected many times. Amplified regions were TCR beta CDR3 sequences from RNA transcripts. First-round RT-PCR of the TCR CDR3 relied on the HTBI primer set. TCRdb fed the multiplex PCR reads into MiXCR, producing one record per CDR3 protein. The sample holds a few hundred thousand distinct CDR3 sequences; about half are singletons and the top ten take about 8%. This entry comes from a study of T cells in Graves' hyperthyroidism and ophthalmopathy. The V gene end was trimmed by 5 bases and the J gene end by 0 bases; junction bases not matched to a gene: 3. The CDR3 covers 16 residues. Germline loops: CDR1 MNHNY, CDR2 SVGAGI (reference sequence).

The sample comprised peripheral blood or thyroid tissue (not recorded which). The chain combines TRBV6-6 with TRBJ1-6, with 8 bases that match TRBD1. This clonotype originated in a woman between 18 and 30 years old with Graves' hyperthyroidism. The CDR3, as DNA: TGTGCCAGCAGTCAGGGGGCGAGCTCCTATAATTCACCCCTCCACTTT. Translated: CASSQGASSYNSPLHF.